These 13 T cell receptor beta chains came from one sample sequenced in a study of T cell changes during pregnancy in multiple sclerosis. The data were produced by immunoSEQ multiplex PCR, yet TCRdb's version contains in-frame clones alone and is incomplete. In the table there are about 44,000 clones, roughly 92% of which are singletons. The material sequenced was CD4+ T cells from peripheral blood mononuclear cells, taken in the third trimester of pregnancy. The receptor source for this set is a female donor with multiple sclerosis, enrolled in a pregnancy study.

V and J are TRBV19 and TRBJ1-6; D ambiguous. The V gene lost 3 bases and the J gene lost 0 bases, with 9 bases spanning the gap. The CDR3 spans 16 residues. Germline CDR1 and CDR2: LNHDA and SQIVND (reference sequence). The CDR3 loop reads CASSIAESSYNSPLHF. The CDR3 nucleotides read TGTGCCAGTAGTATCGCCGAGAGCTCCTATAATTCACCCCTCCACTTT.

This chain connects TRBV10-3 to TRBJ1-5, with D unresolved. V was trimmed by 11 bases and J by 7 bases, leaving 27 bases between them. This CDR3 region has 16 residues. Germline CDR1 is ENHRY and CDR2 is SYGVKD. DNA for the CDR3: TGTGCCGTCCCGAGGACTCTTTGGTGGGGTGAACAGCCCCAGCATTTT. Translated: CAVPRTLWWGEQPQHF.

This clone was observed once. The V call is TRBV2, the J call TRBJ2-5; 7 nucleotides align to TRBD2. Germline trimming cut 6 bases from V and 14 bases from J; bases unmatched to any gene: 9. This CDR3 spans 11 amino acids. CDR1 SNHLY and CDR2 FYNNEI come from the germline V gene. This CDR3 is CASSVTGLGYF. DNA of the CDR3: TGTGCCAGCAGCGTGACCGGACTAGGATACTTC.

This clone was detected only once. The rearrangement links TRBV30 to TRBJ1-4; D might be TRBD1 (6 bases). V dropped 2 bases and J dropped 8 bases, with 15 bases sitting between them. The CDR3 runs to 14 residues. CDR1 and CDR2 from the germline V gene are GTSNPN and SVGIG (reference sequence). CDR3 loop: CAWSRSGGKEKLFF. CDR3 DNA: TGTGCCTGGAGTAGGTCTGGGGGCAAAGAAAAACTGTTTTTT.

J is TRBJ2-3 and V is TRBV7-6; D might be TRBD2 (6 bases). Germline V gives CDR1 SGHVS, CDR2 FNYEAQ. This CDR3 has 17 amino acids. V lost 5 bases and J 0 bases, leaving 18 bases between the germline ends. The CDR3 is CASSPTGGVISTDTQYF. In DNA form, the CDR3 reads TGTGCCAGCAGCCCAACCGGAGGGGTTATTAGCACAGATACGCAGTATTTT.

The genes are TRBV28 and TRBJ2-2; D is possibly TRBD1 (7 bases). Germline V gene data show CDR1 as MDHEN and CDR2 as SYDVKM. The V and J ends lost 7 bases and 5 bases respectively, with 17 bases between them. This CDR3 has 15 amino acids. The CDR3 loop reads CASTWRDRGTGELFF. DNA for the CDR3: TGTGCCAGCACCTGGAGGGACAGAGGTACCGGGGAGCTGTTTTTT.

The chain joins TRBV5-1 to TRBJ2-3, with D perhaps matching TRBD2 (6 bases). Germline-derived CDR1 and CDR2 are SGHRS and YFSETQ. V was shortened by 3 bases and J by 2 bases, with 13 bases between the two germline ends. CDR3 length equals 15 residues. The CDR3 region is CASSYLSGTTDTQYF. The DNA of the CDR3 is TGCGCCAGCAGCTATCTTAGCGGTACCACAGATACGCAGTATTTT.

The chain carries TRBV7-2 and TRBJ1-1, with 7 bases aligning to TRBD1. The CDR3 runs to 12 residues. Unmatched junction bases numbered 3, after V lost 0 bases and J lost 11 bases. Germline V gene lookup returns CDR1 SGHTA and CDR2 FQGNSA. The CDR3 DNA follows: TGTGCCAGCAGCTTAGCGGCAGGGGGGGCTTTCTTT. Translated, it gives CASSLAAGGAFF.

This chain links TRBV6-5 with TRBJ1-4; D is undetermined. Germline V lookup: CDR1 MNHEY, CDR2 SVGAGI. The germline V and J ends were trimmed by 5 bases and 10 bases, with 8 bases remaining between them. This CDR3 contains 11 residues. The CDR3 is CASSQEAKLFF. The CDR3 DNA sequence: TGTGCCAGCAGTCAGGAGGCAAAACTGTTTTTT.

This clone occurred once. The chain couples TRBV5-1 to TRBJ2-3, with 14 bases lining up with TRBD2. The V gene end was trimmed by 4 bases and the J gene end by 9 bases; junction bases not matched to a gene: 7. This CDR3 contains 15 residues. Germline V CDR1 and CDR2: SGHRS, YFSETQ. The CDR3 spells CASSPGLAGAGTQYF. The CDR3 DNA follows: TGCGCCAGCAGCCCGGGACTAGCGGGAGCCGGCACGCAGTATTTT.

The CDR3 DNA reads as TGTGCCAGCATGCTGGACAGGGACACCGGGGAGCTGTTTTTT. The encoded protein is CASMLDRDTGELFF. This chain joins TRBV6-1 and TRBJ2-2; 8 bases agree with TRBD1. Germline V gene lookup returns CDR1 MNHNS and CDR2 SASEGT. J gave up 3 bases and V 7 bases, and 4 bases lay outside the gene matches. The CDR3 sequence is 14 residues long.

This sequence joins TRBV5-1 and TRBJ2-2; TRBD1 matches 10 bases. Trimming at V came to 2 bases and at J to 1 base, leaving 5 bases not matched to a gene. The CDR3 is 17 residues long. The germline V gene encodes CDR1 SGHRS and CDR2 YFSETQ. The DNA for the CDR3 is TGCGCCAGCAGCTTCTGGGACAGGGGCCTGAACACCGGGGAGCTGTTTTTT. Protein product: CASSFWDRGLNTGELFF.

The rearrangement links TRBV28 to TRBJ1-1; TRBD1 aligns across 8 bases. Germline V gene sequence: CDR1 MDHEN, CDR2 SYDVKM. J was trimmed by 0 bases and V by 7 bases; bases with no gene match: 10. The CDR3 runs 16 residues. The CDR3 here is CASNAVGTGLNTEAFF. The CDR3 nucleotides are TGTGCCAGCAACGCTGTGGGGACAGGCTTGAACACTGAAGCTTTCTTT.